This T cell receptor (beta chain) was obtained from a study of T cells in Graves' hyperthyroidism and ophthalmopathy (dated by TCRdb to the late 2010s). Concerning the study at large: Peripheral blood was sampled at the time of initial diagnosis, prior to any treatment. To identify distinguishing TCR V-J signatures, a discovery cohort of about 100 patients was used, comprising 43 with Graves' ophthalmopathy and 57 with stable Graves' hyperthyroidism. Prospective prediction of ophthalmopathy was tested in an independent validation cohort consisting of some 18 hyperthyroidism patients and 17 patients who later progressed to ophthalmopathy. The roughly 94 discovery patients were randomly divided into training and test sets at a 7:3 ratio. Thyroid tissue and blood T-cell repertoires from six Graves' hyperthyroidism patients were also compared in the study. After sampling, hyperthyroidism patients received methimazole starting at 30 mg daily, and ophthalmopathy patients received high-dose intravenous methylprednisolone. The paper describes TCR Vbeta CDR3 sequencing of about 140 peripheral blood samples, made up of some 42 ophthalmopathy patients, around 78 hyperthyroidism patients and 17 progressor patients. The study at large found these results: Most expanded thyroid clonotypes (frequency above 0.001) were also detected in blood, suggesting blood repertoires may reflect thyroid immune responses. In cross-validation, a model built on a 13 V-J signature told ophthalmopathy apart from stable hyperthyroidism with under 90% sensitivity and around 83% specificity, and in testing the same model reached 80%/75%. No statistical method was used to fix the sample size in advance, and group allocation was not hidden from the investigators. In validation, the model predicted progression to ophthalmopathy a median of around 6.5 months before onset, with around 70% sensitivity and about 72% specificity.

Stable Graves' hyperthyroidism was defined as the absence of progression to ophthalmopathy over 18 months of follow-up. Hyperthyroidism patients were aged 18 to 65 years and newly diagnosed, with disease duration of less than 2 months. Any patient with an uncontrolled infection, another autoimmune disease, pregnancy or lactation was excluded. Diagnoses relied on clinical symptoms, serum thyroxine and TRAb, thyroid ultrasound and orbital computed tomography. PBMCs were isolated from about 10 ml of fresh peripheral blood by Ficoll-Paque density gradient centrifugation. Total RNA was extracted using Trizol reagent, and RNA quality was assessed on an Agilent 2100 Bioanalyzer. This clonotype showed up just a few times. Its binding antigen is unknown. Base qualities are missing; no much larger clone stands one base away. V and J lose 3 bases and 8 bases, and a span of 5 bases separates them. From a lookup of the germline V gene, CDR1 and CDR2 are MGHDK and SYGVNS. The CDR3 goes from the cysteine to the phenylalanine over 11 residues. Only the CDR3 region is kept as DNA, spanning 33 bases read in frame from base 1.

The TCR beta CDR3 regions were amplified from RNA transcripts. A first-round RT-PCR of the TCR CDR3 used the HTBI primer set with the Qiagen OneStep RT-PCR kit. The libraries were constructed in a second round of multiplex PCR and then size-selected and purified. Sequencing of the libraries was done on an Illumina HiSeq2000 using paired-end 100 bp reads. Per the original workflow: SOAPnuke was used to process the raw data, throwing out any read that contained adapters or uncalled bases, had a mean Phred below 15, or lacked an exact constant-primer or identifier match. High-quality paired reads were merged with COPE v1.2.5, and unique nucleotide sequences were defined as clonotypes. MiTCR v1.1 was used to align the clonotypes against IMGT TRBV, TRBD and TRBJ reference segments. Only V-J combinations with frequency above 0.0001, covering approximately 99% of repertoires, were analysed. The TCS score was defined as the ratio of F50 (clonal expansion) to E x V (chaos), calculated using BLOSUM62-based TCRdist between CDR3 peptides within each V-J. Welch's t-statistics and random forest reduced 500 to 550 V-J features to 10 to 15, which were used in a naive Bayes classifier (R e1071). The public reads were quality trimmed at Q25 with fastp and then assembled into clones with MiXCR by TCRdb, keeping productive beta chains. When rows share a CDR3 protein, they turn into one entry using the most common DNA and genes. What appears here as the V and J calls and clone size reflects TCRdb's work, not the paper's. A total of about 700,000 distinct CDR3 sequences appear in this sample, less than 15% of them only once. The top ten clonotypes cover 10% of the sample.

Sequencing was done on a sample of blood. This chain joins TRBV25-1 to TRBJ2-1, with no D gene named confidently. This receptor was taken from a woman between 18 and 30 years old with Graves' hyperthyroidism. The CDR3 reads CASSDRYEQFF. The DNA reads as follows: TGTGCCAGCAGTGACAGGTATGAGCAGTTCTTC. Joined to the reference TRBV25-1 and TRBJ2-1 proteins, this CDR3 gives the full variable domain: EADIYQTPRYLVIGTGKKITLECSQTMGHDKMYWYQQDPGMELHLIHYSYGVNSTEKGDLSSESTVSRIRTEHFPLTLESARPSHTSQYLCASSDRYEQFFGPGTRLTVL.